Shown below are 5 T cell receptor beta chains from a single sample sequenced in a study of cytomegalovirus exposure and HLA in healthy donors. The PCR ran on 60 Vbeta and 13 Jbeta primers. Data came from immunoSEQ multiplex PCR; TCRdb stores just in-frame clones and leaves some out. The sample yields roughly 86,000 clones, over 70% seen once. Sequences were obtained from PBMCs. Receptors were obtained from a man aged 55 to 70 in good health and CMV-seronegative.

This clone was seen only a few times. This rearrangement joins TRBV13 to TRBJ2-1; 11 positions agree with TRBD2. Germline lookup yields CDR1 PRHDT and CDR2 FYEKMQ (reference sequence). The V gene end was trimmed by 8 bases and the J gene end by 6 bases; junction bases not matched to a gene: 6. The CDR3 covers 14 residues. The CDR3 nucleotides are TGTGCCAGCCGAAATAGCGGGAGGGCCAATGAGCAGTTCTTC. Its protein is CASRNSGRANEQFF.

The chain couples TRBV29-1 to TRBJ2-2; 7 nucleotides match TRBD2. V was clipped by 7 bases and J by 8 bases; unmatched bases: 10. This CDR3 region has 13 residues. From germline, CDR1 is SQVTM and CDR2 ANQGSEA. CDR3 sequence (DNA): TGCAGCGCCGCGACTAGCTCGAATGGGGAGCTGTTTTTT. Protein sequence: CSAATSSNGELFF.

The chain recombines TRBV30 with TRBJ2-2; 7 bases map to TRBD1. CDR3 size: 14 residues. Germline V gene data show CDR1 as GTSNPN and CDR2 as SVGIG (reference sequence). V shed 4 bases and J 1 base; nucleotides not matched to a gene: 3. DNA of the CDR3: TGTGCCTGGACTAGGGGGCGGAACACCGGGGAGCTGTTTTTT. This gives the protein CAWTRGRNTGELFF.

About this clone itself: Other DNA sequences in the sample encode the same CDR3. The rearrangement uses TRBV7-9 and TRBJ2-7, with D perhaps TRBD1 (6 bases). The CDR3 length is 15 residues. Germline V gives CDR1 SEHNR, CDR2 FQNEAQ (reference sequence). V was cut by 4 bases and J by 2 bases, with 15 bases left in between. The CDR3 DNA is TGTGCCAGCAGCTCCACAGGGTCAGGGGCCTACGAGCAGTACTTC. As protein: CASSSTGSGAYEQYF.

This chain connects TRBV5-6 to TRBJ2-4; 11 bases line up with TRBD1. Germline CDR1 SGHDT, CDR2 YYEEEE. This CDR3 is built from 15 residues. The J segment lost 9 bases and the V segment lost 0 bases, leaving 5 bases of the junction unmatched. The CDR3 DNA reads as TGTGCCAGCAGCTTGGTTCCCGGGACAGGGGGCATTCAGTACTTC. Residues: CASSLVPGTGGIQYF.